Each of the 14 T cell receptor beta chains below was sequenced from the same sample in a study of cytomegalovirus exposure and HLA in healthy donors. Use of 60 Vbeta and 13 Jbeta primers characterized the PCR. Clones were read by immunoSEQ multiplex PCR, and TCRdb kept only the in-frame ones, dropping some. The table shows 100,000 to 120,000 clones, with approximately 72% occurring only once. The sequencing input was PBMCs. All receptors derive from a man aged 25-45 years in good health and CMV-seronegative.

This clone was found a few times. The chain carries TRBV7-7 and TRBJ2-7, with D tentatively TRBD2 (5 bases). V lost 8 bases, J lost 5 bases, and 28 bases lay in between. This CDR3 has 17 amino acids. Per the germline V gene, CDR1 is SSHAT and CDR2 is FNYEAQ (reference sequence). The CDR3 DNA reads TGTGCCAGCCCCTTCCCGGACTTAGGGTTTTCGGAGAACGAGCAGTACTTC. Its translation: CASPFPDLGFSENEQYF.

The V gene is TRBV7-9, the J gene TRBJ2-7; 9 bases fit TRBD1. The V gene's germline CDR1 is SEHNR and CDR2 FQNEAQ (reference sequence). Trimming took 5 bases from V and 2 from J; bases not matched to a gene: 7. There are 15 residues in the CDR3. The CDR3 bases are TGTGCCAGCAGCCATACCGGGACAGGGACCTACGAGCAGTACTTC. Translation gives CASSHTGTGTYEQYF. The full variable domain, completed using reference TRBV7-9 and TRBJ2-7, is DTGVSQNPRHKITKRGQNVTFRCDPISEHNRLYWYRQTLGQGPEFLTYFQNEAQLEKSRLLSDRFSAERPKGSFSTLEIQRTEQGDSAMYLCASSHTGTGTYEQYFGPGTRLTVT.

This chain uses TRBV6-5 with TRBJ1-2; 7 nucleotides align to TRBD1. The CDR3 sequence is 14 residues long. Germline-derived CDR1 and CDR2 are MNHEY and SVGAGI. The trim removed 5 bases at V and 3 bases at J, leaving 6 bases unmatched. CDR3 nucleotides: TGTGCCAGCAGTCGGGACAGTTTCGACTATGGCTACACCTTC. Translating gives CASSRDSFDYGYTF.

V is TRBV12-5 and J is TRBJ1-1, with D perhaps TRBD1 (5 bases). The CDR3 length is 14 residues. With 1 base removed from V and 4 bases from J, the gap between germline ends came to 10 bases. Looked up from germline, CDR1 is LGHNT and CDR2 is FRNRAP. The CDR3 reads CASGLGGPGTEAFF. CDR3 bases: TGTGCTAGTGGTTTGGGGGGCCCGGGCACTGAAGCTTTCTTT.

CDR3 sequence reads: CASSYRGLADNEQFF. The CDR3 DNA reads as TGTGCCAGCAGTTACAGGGGACTAGCGGACAATGAGCAGTTCTTC. This chain connects TRBV6-5 to TRBJ2-1; 11 positions match TRBD2. CDR1 and CDR2 from the germline V gene are MNHEY and SVGAGI. V lost 2 bases and J lost 5; bases outside the gene matches: 2. The CDR3 totals 15 residues.

V and J are TRBV7-6 and TRBJ1-3; a weak D match, TRBD1 (6 bases). CDR3 length: 15 amino acids. Germline CDR1 SGHVS, CDR2 FNYEAQ. V was clipped by 1 base and J by 4 bases, with 11 bases between them. CDR3 region: CASSLGQGRGNTIYF. The CDR3 nucleotides read TGTGCCAGCAGCTTAGGGCAGGGGCGGGGAAACACCATATATTTT.

The chain has TRBV27 and TRBJ2-1, with TRBD2 as a possible D gene (6 bases). Germline CDR1 MNHEY, CDR2 SMNVEV (reference sequence). This CDR3 has 15 residues. V lost 4 bases, J lost 5 bases, and 15 bases lay in between. CDR3 sequence reads: CASSSPQEGDNEQFF. The DNA for the CDR3 is TGTGCCAGCAGTTCGCCCCAGGAGGGCGACAATGAGCAGTTCTTC.

There are a few counts of this clone. The chain carries TRBV4-3 and TRBJ1-5; 7 bases fit TRBD1. With 0 bases clipped from V and 7 bases from J, the junction kept 6 bases outside the gene matches. CDR3 length: 15 residues. CDR1 is LGHNA, CDR2 YSLEER, per germline. The DNA for the CDR3 is TGCGCCAGCAGCCAAGATCGACAGGGCCAGCAGCCCCAGCATTTT. It encodes CASSQDRQGQQPQHF.

The chain employs TRBV25-1 and TRBJ2-1; 9 positions agree with TRBD2. The junction had 9 bases not matched to a gene; V was cut back by 4 bases and J by 8 bases. The CDR3 covers 15 residues. Per germline, CDR1 MGHDK and CDR2 SYGVNS. The CDR3 loop is CASSAFSGSAYEQFF. CDR3 in DNA: TGTGCCAGCAGTGCGTTTAGCGGGAGCGCTTATGAGCAGTTCTTC.

This clone has only a few counts. The chain employs TRBV4-2 and TRBJ2-2, with no clear D. The CDR3 length is 15 residues. CDR1 and CDR2 (germline): LGHNA, YNFKEQ. Trimming stripped 0 bases from V and 4 bases from J, with 9 bases between. CDR3 DNA: TGTGCCAGCAGCCAAGAGGAGTTGGGCACCGGGGAGCTGTTTTTT. Protein: CASSQEELGTGELFF.

The V call is TRBV7-9, the J call TRBJ1-2; 7 bases map to TRBD1. V lost 5 bases, J lost 6 bases, and 9 bases stayed unmatched. Germline assignment: CDR1 SEHNR and CDR2 FQNEAQ (reference sequence). The CDR3 spans 14 residues. This CDR3 reads CASSPRGVLDGYTF. The CDR3 DNA reads TGTGCCAGCAGCCCCAGGGGGGTTCTAGATGGCTACACCTTC.

The rearrangement links TRBV28 to TRBJ1-5; 10 nucleotides match TRBD1. V dropped 5 bases and J dropped 9; count of bases not matched to a gene: 13. This CDR3 spans 16 amino acids. Germline V gene lookup returns CDR1 MDHEN and CDR2 SYDVKM. CDR3 region: CASSRQGAADGVPQHF. The CDR3 bases are TGTGCCAGCAGTCGACAGGGGGCTGCTGATGGAGTGCCCCAGCATTTT.

The gene calls are TRBV5-4 and TRBJ2-5; the match to TRBD1 covers 9 bases. The CDR3 extends over 15 amino acids. CDR1 and CDR2 from the germline V gene are SGHNT and YYREEE (reference sequence). Germline trimming cut 1 base from V and 6 bases from J; bases unmatched to any gene: 7. The chain's CDR3 is CASSLTGGAIKTQYF. CDR3 coding DNA: TGTGCCAGCAGCTTGACAGGGGGCGCAATCAAGACCCAGTACTTC. Drawing the rest from reference TRBV5-4 and TRBJ2-5, the complete variable domain is ETGVTQSPTHLIKTRGQQVTLRCSSQSGHNTVSWYQQALGQGPQFIFQYYREEENGRGNFPPRFSGLQFPNYSSELNVNALELDDSALYLCASSLTGGAIKTQYFGPGTRLLVL.

V usage is TRBV15 and J usage is TRBJ2-3, with a weak D call TRBD1 (6 bases). Trimming cost V 5 bases and J 7 bases, with 13 bases left between them. CDR3 size: 13 residues. Germline CDR1 LNHNV, CDR2 YYDKDF (reference sequence). The CDR3 sequence: CATSGRGGNTQYF. Here the CDR3 DNA reads TGTGCCACCAGCGGCAGGGGTGGGAATACGCAGTATTTT. Filled out from reference TRBV15 and TRBJ2-3, the complete variable domain reads DAMVIQNPRYQVTQFGKPVTLSCSQTLNHNVMYWYQQKSSQAPKLLFHYYDKDFNNEADTPDNFQSRRPNTSFCFLDIRSPGLGDTAMYLCATSGRGGNTQYFGPGTRLTVL.